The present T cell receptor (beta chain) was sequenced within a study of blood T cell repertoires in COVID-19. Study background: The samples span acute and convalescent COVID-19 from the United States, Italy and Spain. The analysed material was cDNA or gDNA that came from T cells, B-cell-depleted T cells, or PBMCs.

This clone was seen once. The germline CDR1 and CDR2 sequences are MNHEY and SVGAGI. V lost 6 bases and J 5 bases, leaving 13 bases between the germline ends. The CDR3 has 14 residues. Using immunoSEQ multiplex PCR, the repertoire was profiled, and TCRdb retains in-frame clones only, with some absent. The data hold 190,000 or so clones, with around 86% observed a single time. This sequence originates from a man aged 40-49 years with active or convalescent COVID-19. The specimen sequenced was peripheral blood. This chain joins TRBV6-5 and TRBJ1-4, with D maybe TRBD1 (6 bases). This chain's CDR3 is CASRRGTKNEKLFF. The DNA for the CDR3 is TGTGCCAGCAGGAGGGGGACCAAAAATGAAAAACTGTTTTTT.